This T cell receptor (beta chain) comes out of a study of T cells in localized non-small cell lung cancer. Study-level findings and limits: Blood T cell density predicted longer survival; adjacent-lung clonality, shorter. The greatest T cell clonality was found in uninvolved adjacent lung (higher than in tumor). The study detected a median approximately 54 of the top 100 tumor clones in adjacent lung.

Details on this clone: Antigen specificity is unknown.

Measured with immunoSEQ multiplex PCR; TCRdb has only the in-frame clones, and not every one. The sample consists of 50,000 to 65,000 clones, roughly 81% of them appearing once. Germline values: CDR1 GTSNPN, CDR2 SVGIG (reference sequence). This CDR3 is 16 amino acids long. The ends were cut back, 0 bases at V and 6 bases at J, with 18 bases in the middle. Sequenced material: PBMCs, taken before any cancer treatment. The genes are TRBV30 and TRBJ2-1, with D perhaps assigned TRBD1 or TRBD2 (5 bases each). The sequence was obtained from a man aged 35-75 years with stage II lung adenocarcinoma. The CDR3 sequence is CAWSVGVQTGSNEQFF. The CDR3 DNA reads TGTGCCTGGAGTGTAGGGGTGCAGACGGGATCCAATGAGCAGTTCTTC.